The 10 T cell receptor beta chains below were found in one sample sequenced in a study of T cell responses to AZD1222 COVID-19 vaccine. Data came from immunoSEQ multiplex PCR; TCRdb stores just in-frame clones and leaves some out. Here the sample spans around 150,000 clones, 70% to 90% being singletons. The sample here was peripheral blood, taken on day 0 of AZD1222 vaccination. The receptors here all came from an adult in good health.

CDR3 DNA: TGTGCCAGACCCATGGACATTCCTCCGAACACTGAAGCTTTCTTT. Its protein is CARPMDIPPNTEAFF. The gene calls are TRBV19 and TRBJ1-1, with a tentative D call TRBD1 (5 bases). V lost 9 bases and J lost 1, with 18 bases in between. The CDR3 is made up of 15 amino acids. From germline, CDR1 is LNHDA and CDR2 SQIVND (reference sequence).

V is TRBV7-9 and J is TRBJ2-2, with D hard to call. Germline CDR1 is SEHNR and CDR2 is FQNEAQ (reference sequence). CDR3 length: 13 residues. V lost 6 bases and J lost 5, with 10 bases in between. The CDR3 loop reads CASSMLRTGELFF. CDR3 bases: TGTGCCAGCAGTATGCTCAGGACCGGGGAGCTGTTTTTT.

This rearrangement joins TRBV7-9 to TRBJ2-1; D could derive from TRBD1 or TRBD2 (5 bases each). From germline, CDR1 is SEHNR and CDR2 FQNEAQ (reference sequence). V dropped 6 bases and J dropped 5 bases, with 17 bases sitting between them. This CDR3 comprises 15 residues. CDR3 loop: CASRHTGTDHNEQFF. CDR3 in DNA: TGTGCCAGCAGACATACCGGGACCGACCACAATGAGCAGTTCTTC.

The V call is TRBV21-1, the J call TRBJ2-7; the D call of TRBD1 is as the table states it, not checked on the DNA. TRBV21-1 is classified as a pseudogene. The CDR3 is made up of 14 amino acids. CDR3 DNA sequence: TGTGCCAGCAGCAATTTCGGCAGGGTGTACGAGCAGTACTTC. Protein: CASSNFGRVYEQYF.

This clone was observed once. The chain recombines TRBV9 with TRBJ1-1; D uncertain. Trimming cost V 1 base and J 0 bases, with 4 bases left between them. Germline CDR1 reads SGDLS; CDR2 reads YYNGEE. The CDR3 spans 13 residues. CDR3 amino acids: CASSVQVNTEAFF. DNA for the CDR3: TGTGCCAGCAGCGTACAAGTGAACACTGAAGCTTTCTTT. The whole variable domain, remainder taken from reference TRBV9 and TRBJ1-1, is DSGVTQTPKHLITATGQRVTLRCSPRSGDLSVYWYQQSLDQGLQFLIQYYNGEERAKGNILERFSAQQFPDLHSELNLSSLELGDSALYFCASSVQVNTEAFFGQGTRLTVV.

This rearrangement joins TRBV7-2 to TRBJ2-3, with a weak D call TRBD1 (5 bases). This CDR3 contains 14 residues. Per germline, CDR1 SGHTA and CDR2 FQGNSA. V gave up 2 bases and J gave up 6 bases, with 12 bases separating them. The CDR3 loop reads CASSLSGFVDTQYF. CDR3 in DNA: TGTGCCAGCAGCTTATCAGGGTTTGTGGATACGCAGTATTTT.

The CDR3: CASSQGLVRGGYEQYF. The CDR3 DNA follows: TGTGCCAGCAGCCAAGGACTTGTCCGGGGAGGGTACGAGCAGTACTTC. This rearrangement joins TRBV3-1 (or the pseudogene TRBV3-2) to TRBJ2-7; 7 positions match TRBD2. The CDR3 extends over 16 amino acids. V was pared by 1 base and J by 4 bases, with 10 bases of the junction left unmatched. Germline CDR1 reads LGHDT; CDR2 reads YNNKEL (reference sequence).

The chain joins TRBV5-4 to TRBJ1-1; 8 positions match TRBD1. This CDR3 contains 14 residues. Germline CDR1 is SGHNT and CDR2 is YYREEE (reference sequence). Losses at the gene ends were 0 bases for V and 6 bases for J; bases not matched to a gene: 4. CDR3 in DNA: TGTGCCAGCAGCTTGGCAGGGGGCCTGGCTGAAGCTTTCTTT. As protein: CASSLAGGLAEAFF.

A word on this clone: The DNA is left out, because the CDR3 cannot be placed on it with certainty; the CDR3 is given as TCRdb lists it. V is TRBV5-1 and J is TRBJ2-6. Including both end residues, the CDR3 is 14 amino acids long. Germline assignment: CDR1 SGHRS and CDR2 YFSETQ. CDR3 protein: CASSFGAGANVLTF.

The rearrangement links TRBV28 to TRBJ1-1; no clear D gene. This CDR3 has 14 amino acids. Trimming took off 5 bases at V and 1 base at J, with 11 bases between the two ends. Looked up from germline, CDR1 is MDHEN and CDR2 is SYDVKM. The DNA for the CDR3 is TGTGCCAGCAGTCCCCTCCAGGCGAACACTGAAGCTTTCTTT. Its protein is CASSPLQANTEAFF.